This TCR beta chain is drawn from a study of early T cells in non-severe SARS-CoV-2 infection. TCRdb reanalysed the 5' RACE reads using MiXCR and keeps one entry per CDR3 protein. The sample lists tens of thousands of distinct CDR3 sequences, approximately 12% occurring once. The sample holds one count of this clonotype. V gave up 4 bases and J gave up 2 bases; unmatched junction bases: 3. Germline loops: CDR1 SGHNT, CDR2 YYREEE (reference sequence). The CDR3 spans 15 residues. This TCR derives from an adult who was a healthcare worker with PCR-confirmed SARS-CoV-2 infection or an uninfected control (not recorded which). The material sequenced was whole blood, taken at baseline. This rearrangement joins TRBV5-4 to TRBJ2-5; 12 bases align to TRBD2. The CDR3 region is CASSTSGGPQETQYF. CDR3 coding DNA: TGTGCCAGCAGCACTAGCGGGGGGCCGCAAGAGACCCAGTACTTC.